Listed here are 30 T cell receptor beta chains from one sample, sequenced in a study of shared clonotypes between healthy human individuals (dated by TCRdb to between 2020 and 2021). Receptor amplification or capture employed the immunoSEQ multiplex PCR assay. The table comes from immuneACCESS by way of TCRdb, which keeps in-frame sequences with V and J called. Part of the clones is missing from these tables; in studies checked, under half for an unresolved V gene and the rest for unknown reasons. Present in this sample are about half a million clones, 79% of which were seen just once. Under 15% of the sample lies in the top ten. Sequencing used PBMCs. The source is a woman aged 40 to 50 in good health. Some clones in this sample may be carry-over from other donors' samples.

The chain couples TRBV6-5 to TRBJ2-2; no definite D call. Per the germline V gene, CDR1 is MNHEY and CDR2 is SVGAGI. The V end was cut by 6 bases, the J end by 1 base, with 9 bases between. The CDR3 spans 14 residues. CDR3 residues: CASSRQRNTGELFF. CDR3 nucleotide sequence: TGTGCCAGCAGCAGACAAAGGAACACCGGGGAGCTGTTTTTT.

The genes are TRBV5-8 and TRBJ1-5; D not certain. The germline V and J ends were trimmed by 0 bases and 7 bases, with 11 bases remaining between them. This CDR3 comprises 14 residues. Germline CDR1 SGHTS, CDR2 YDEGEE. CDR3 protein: CASSLGPGEQPQHF. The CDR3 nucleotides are TGTGCCAGCAGCTTGGGGCCGGGAGAACAGCCCCAGCATTTT.

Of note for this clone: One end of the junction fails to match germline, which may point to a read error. The CDR3 loop reads CASSLSPTPPDTQYF. In DNA form, the CDR3 reads TGTGCTAGCAGCCTCTCCCCAACCCCCCCAGATACGCAGTATTTT. The chain recombines TRBV7-7 with TRBJ2-3; D gene ambiguous. CDR1 and CDR2 (germline): SSHAT, FNYEAQ (reference sequence). The CDR3 loop spans 15 amino acids. Looking up the rest from reference TRBV7-7 and TRBJ2-3 gives the full variable domain: GAGVSQSPRYKVTKRGQDVTLRCDPISSHATLYWYQQALGQGPEFLTYFNYEAQPDKSGLPSDRFSAERPEGSISTLTIQRTEQRDSAMYRCASSLSPTPPDTQYFGPGTRLTVL.

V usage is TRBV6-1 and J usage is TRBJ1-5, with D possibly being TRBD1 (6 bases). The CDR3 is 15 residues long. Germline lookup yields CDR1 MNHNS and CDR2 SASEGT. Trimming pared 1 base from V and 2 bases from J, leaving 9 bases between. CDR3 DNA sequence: TGTGCCAGCAGTGAAGTAGGGGGAGGCAATCAGCCCCAGCATTTT. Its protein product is CASSEVGGGNQPQHF.

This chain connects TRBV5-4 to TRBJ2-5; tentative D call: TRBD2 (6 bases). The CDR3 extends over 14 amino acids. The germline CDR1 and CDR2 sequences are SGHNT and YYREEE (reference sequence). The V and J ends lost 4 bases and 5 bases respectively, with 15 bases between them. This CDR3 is CASSPGLLDETQYF. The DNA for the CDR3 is TGTGCCAGCAGCCCGGGACTCTTAGACGAGACCCAGTACTTC.

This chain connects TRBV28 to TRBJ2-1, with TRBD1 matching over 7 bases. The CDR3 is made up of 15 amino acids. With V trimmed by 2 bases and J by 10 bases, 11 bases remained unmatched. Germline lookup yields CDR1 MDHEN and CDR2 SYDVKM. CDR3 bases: TGTGCCAGCAGTTTAGGACAGACAGGGCGTCGGGAGCAGTTCTTC. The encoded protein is CASSLGQTGRREQFF.

The CDR3 spells CASSLAGILYEQYF. Written as DNA, the CDR3 is TGTGCCAGCAGCTTAGCGGGGATTCTCTACGAGCAGTACTTC. V gene TRBV11-2 combines with J gene TRBJ2-7; tentative D call: TRBD2 (5 bases). Germline CDR1 and CDR2: SGHAT and FQNNGV. This CDR3 has 14 amino acids. The germline V and J ends were trimmed by 1 base and 3 bases, with 10 bases remaining between them.

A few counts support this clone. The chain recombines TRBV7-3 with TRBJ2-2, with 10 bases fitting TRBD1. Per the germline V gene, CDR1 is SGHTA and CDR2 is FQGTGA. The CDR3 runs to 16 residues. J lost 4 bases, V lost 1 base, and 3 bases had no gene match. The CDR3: CASSLNRDRGTGELFF. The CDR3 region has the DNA TGTGCCAGCAGCTTAAACCGGGACAGGGGCACCGGGGAGCTGTTTTTT.

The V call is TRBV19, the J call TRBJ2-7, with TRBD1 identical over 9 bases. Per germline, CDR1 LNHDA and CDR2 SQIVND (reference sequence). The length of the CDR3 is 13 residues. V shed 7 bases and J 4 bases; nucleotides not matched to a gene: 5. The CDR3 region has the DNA TGTGCCAGTACGGACAGGGGCTGGTACGAGCAGTACTTC. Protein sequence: CASTDRGWYEQYF.

CDR3 in DNA: TGCACCAGCCGGGACAGGGGTCAGCCCCAGCATTTT. Encoded protein: CTSRDRGQPQHF. J is TRBJ1-5 and V is TRBV1; TRBD1 reflects the table's D call only, with no check against the DNA. TRBV1 is assigned pseudogene status. The CDR3 consists of 12 residues.

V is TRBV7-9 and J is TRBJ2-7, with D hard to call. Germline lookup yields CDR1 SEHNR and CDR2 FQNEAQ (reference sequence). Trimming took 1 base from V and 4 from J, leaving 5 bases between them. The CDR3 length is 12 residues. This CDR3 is CASSLVKYEQYF. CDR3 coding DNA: TGTGCCAGCAGCTTAGTAAAATACGAGCAGTACTTC.

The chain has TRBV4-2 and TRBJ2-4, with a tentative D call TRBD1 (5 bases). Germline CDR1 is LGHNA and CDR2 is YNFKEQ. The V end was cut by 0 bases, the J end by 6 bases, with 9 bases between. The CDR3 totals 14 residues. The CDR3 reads CASSQDRGGNIQYF. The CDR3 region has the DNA TGTGCCAGCAGCCAAGATAGGGGCGGAAACATTCAGTACTTC.

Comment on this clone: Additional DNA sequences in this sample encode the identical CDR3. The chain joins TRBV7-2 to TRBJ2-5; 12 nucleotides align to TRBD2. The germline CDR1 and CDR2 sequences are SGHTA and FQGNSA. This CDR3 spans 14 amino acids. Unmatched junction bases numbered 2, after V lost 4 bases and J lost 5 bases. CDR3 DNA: TGTGCCAGCAGCTCCGGACTAGCGGGGGAGACCCAGTACTTC. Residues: CASSSGLAGETQYF.

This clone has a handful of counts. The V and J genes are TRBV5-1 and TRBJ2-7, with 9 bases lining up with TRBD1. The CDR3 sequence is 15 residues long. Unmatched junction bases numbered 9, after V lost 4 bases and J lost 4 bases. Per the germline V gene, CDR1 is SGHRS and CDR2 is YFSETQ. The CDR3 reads CASSTGTGWRYEQYF. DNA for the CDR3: TGCGCCAGCAGCACGGGGACAGGGTGGAGGTACGAGCAGTACTTC.

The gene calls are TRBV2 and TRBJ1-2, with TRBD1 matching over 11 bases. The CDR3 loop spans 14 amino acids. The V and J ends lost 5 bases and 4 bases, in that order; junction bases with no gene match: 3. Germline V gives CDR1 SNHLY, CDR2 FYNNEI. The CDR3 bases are TGTGCCAGCAGTTTGGACAGGGGGCCCTATGGCTACACCTTC. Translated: CASSLDRGPYGYTF.

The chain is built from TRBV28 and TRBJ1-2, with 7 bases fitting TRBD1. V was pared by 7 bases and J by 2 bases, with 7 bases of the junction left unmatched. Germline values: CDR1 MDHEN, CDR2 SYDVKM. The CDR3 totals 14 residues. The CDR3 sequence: CASNRQGENYGYTF. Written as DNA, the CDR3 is TGTGCCAGCAACAGACAGGGCGAGAACTATGGCTACACCTTC.

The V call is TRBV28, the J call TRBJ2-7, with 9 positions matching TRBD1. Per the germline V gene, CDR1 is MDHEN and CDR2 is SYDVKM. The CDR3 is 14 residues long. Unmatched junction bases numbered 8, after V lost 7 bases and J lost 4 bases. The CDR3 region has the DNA TGTGCCAGCACCGTGAACAGGGGGCTGTACGAGCAGTACTTC. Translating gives CASTVNRGLYEQYF. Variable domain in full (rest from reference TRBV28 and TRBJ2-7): DVKVTQSSRYLVKRTGEKVFLECVQDMDHENMFWYRQDPGLGLRLIYFSYDVKMKEKGDIPEGYSVSREKKERFSLILESASTNQTSMYLCASTVNRGLYEQYFGPGTRLTVT.

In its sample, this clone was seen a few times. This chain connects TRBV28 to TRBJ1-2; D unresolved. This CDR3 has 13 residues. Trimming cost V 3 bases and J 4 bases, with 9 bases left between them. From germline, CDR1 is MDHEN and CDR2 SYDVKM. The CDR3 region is CASSFTSTYGYTF. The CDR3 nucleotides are TGTGCCAGCAGTTTTACAAGCACCTATGGCTACACCTTC.

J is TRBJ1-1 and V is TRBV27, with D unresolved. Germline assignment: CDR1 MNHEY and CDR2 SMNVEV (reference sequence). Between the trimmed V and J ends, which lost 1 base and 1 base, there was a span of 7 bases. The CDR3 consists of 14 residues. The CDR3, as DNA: TGTGCCAGCAGTTTATTTTCGGGGAACACTGAAGCTTTCTTT. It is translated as CASSLFSGNTEAFF.

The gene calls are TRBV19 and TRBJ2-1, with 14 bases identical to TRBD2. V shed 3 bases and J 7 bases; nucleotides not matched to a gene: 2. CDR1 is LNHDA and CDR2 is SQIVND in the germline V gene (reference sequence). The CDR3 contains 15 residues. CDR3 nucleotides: TGTGCCAGTAGTATGACTAGCGGGAGGGGTAATGAGCAGTTCTTC. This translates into CASSMTSGRGNEQFF. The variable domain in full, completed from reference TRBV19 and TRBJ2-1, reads DGGITQSPKYLFRKEGQNVTLSCEQNLNHDAMYWYRQDPGQGLRLIYYSQIVNDFQKGDIAEGYSVSREKKESFPLTVTSAQKNPTAFYLCASSMTSGRGNEQFFGPGTRLTVL.

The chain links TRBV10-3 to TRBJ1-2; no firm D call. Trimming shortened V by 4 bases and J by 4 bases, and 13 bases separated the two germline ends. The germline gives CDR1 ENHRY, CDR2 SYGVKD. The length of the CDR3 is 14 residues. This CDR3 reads CAISAVQQSYGYTF. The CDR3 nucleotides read TGTGCCATCAGTGCGGTTCAGCAAAGCTATGGCTACACCTTC.

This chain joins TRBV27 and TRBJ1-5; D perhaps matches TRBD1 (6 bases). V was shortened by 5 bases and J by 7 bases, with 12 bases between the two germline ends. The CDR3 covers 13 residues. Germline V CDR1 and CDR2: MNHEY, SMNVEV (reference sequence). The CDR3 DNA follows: TGTGCCAGCAGTCCCACAGGGCGCCAGCCCCAGCATTTT. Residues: CASSPTGRQPQHF.

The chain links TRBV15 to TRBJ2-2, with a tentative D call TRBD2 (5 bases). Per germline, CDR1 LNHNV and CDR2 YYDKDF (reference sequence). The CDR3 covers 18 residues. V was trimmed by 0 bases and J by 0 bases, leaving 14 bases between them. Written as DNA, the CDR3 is TGTGCCACCAGCAGAGATCGATTCGGGGTCGCGAACACCGGGGAGCTGTTTTTT. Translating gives CATSRDRFGVANTGELFF.

Here the CDR3 DNA reads TGTGCCAGCAGCATGACAGGAACGGAGCCCCAGCATTTT. It codes for CASSMTGTEPQHF. V usage is TRBV5-6 and J usage is TRBJ1-5; a possible D gene is TRBD1 (6 bases). Trimming removed 4 bases from V and 8 bases from J, with 13 bases in between. Germline V CDR1 and CDR2: SGHDT, YYEEEE. The CDR3 covers 13 residues.

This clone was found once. The chain's CDR3 is CASSARLAGYNEQFF. In DNA form, the CDR3 reads TGTGCCAGCAGCGCCAGACTAGCGGGATACAATGAGCAGTTCTTC. This chain links TRBV7-3 with TRBJ2-1; 11 positions agree with TRBD2. Germline V lookup: CDR1 SGHTA, CDR2 FQGTGA. J lost 4 bases, V lost 5 bases, and 4 bases had no gene match. CDR3 size: 15 residues.

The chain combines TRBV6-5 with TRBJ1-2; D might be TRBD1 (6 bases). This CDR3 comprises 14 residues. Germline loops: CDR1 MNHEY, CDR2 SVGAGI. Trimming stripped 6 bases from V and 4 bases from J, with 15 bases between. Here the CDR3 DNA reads TGTGCCAGCAGCCGGGACACGGAGGCCTATGGCTACACCTTC. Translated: CASSRDTEAYGYTF.

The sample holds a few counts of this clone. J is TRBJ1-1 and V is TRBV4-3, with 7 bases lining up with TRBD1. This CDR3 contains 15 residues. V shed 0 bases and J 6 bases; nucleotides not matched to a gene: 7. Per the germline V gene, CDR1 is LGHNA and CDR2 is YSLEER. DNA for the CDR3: TGCGCCAGCAGCCAAGAGACAGGGCTAAACTCTGAAGCTTTCTTT. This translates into CASSQETGLNSEAFF.

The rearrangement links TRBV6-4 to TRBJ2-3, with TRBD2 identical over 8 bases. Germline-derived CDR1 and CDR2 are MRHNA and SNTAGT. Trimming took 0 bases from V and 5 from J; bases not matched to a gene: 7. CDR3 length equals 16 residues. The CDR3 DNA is TGTGCCAGCAGTGACTCCGAGCTAGCGGGTCTAGATACGCAGTATTTT. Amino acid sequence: CASSDSELAGLDTQYF.

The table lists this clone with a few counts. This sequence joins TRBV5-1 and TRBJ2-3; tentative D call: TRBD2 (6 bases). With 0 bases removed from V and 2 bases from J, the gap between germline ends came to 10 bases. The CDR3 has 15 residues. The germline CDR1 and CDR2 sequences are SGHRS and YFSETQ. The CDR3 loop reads CASSLVAGNTDTQYF. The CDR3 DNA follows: TGCGCCAGCAGCTTGGTTGCGGGGAACACAGATACGCAGTATTTT.

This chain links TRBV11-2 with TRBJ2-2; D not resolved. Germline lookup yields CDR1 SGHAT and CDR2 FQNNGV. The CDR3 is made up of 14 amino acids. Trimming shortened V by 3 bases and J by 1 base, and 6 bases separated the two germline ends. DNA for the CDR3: TGTGCCAGCAGCTTTAACCAGAACACCGGGGAGCTGTTTTTT. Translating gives CASSFNQNTGELFF.